This is a list of T cell receptor beta chains from one sample in a study of T cell repertoires in cytomegalovirus infection. Each CDR3 protein is one row after TCRdb ran MiXCR on the reads. The sample records about 320,000 distinct CDR3 sequences, more than 9% being singletons. The sequencing input was PBMCs. The receptors derive from a human donor in good health (CMV status not recorded). Some clones in this sample may be carry-over from other donors' samples. CDR3s include the opening cysteine and the closing phenylalanine or tryptophan. D genes are given only for firm matches. A row's size may be missing; if present it is once, few, many or a size class.

cdr3_nt	cdr3_aa	v_call	clone_size	j_call	d_call
TGTGCCAGCAGCAACGAACCCGCGAACACCGGGGAGCTGTTTTTT	CASSNEPANTGELFF	TRBV12-3/TRBV12-4	-	TRBJ2-2	-
TGTGCCAGCAGTTACGACGGTAGCAATCAGCCCCAGCATTTT	CASSYDGSNQPQHF	TRBV9	many	TRBJ1-5	-
TGTGCCAGCAGCCGGACGGATAACACCGGGGAGCTGTTTTTT	CASSRTDNTGELFF	TRBV7-3	many	TRBJ2-2	-
TGCGCCAGCAGCCGGGGGGCGGGGGTTGTAGTCGATGGCTACACCTTC	CASSRGAGVVVDGYTF	TRBV4-1	-	TRBJ1-2	-
TGTGCCAGCAGCGAGGATGAAAAACTGTTTTTT	CASSEDEKLFF	TRBV7-9	-	TRBJ1-4	-
TGTGCCAGCAGGGGTACAGGGGGCCGCTCCTACGAGCAGTACTTC	CASRGTGGRSYEQYF	TRBV12-3/TRBV12-4	many	TRBJ2-7	TRBD1
TGTGCCAGCAGCTCCGGCGGGGGGCCAGCCCGCACAGATACGCAGTATTTT	CASSSGGGPARTDTQYF	TRBV5-4	-	TRBJ2-3	TRBD2
TGTGCCAGCAGCTTGGCTGCTGGGGGAAACACTGAAGCTTTCTTT	CASSLAAGGNTEAFF	TRBV5-4	many	TRBJ1-1	-
TGTGCCAGCAGTGCGGGGGATAGGGGTTGGAATTCACCCCTCCACTTT	CASSAGDRGWNSPLHF	TRBV28	-	TRBJ1-6	-
TGTGCCAGCAGCAAGGGGCTAGCGGGGGGGCCTGGCACAGATACGCAGTATTTT	CASSKGLAGGPGTDTQYF	TRBV7-2	many	TRBJ2-3	TRBD2
TGTGCCAGCAGCCCACCCCAATCAGATACGCAGTATTTT	CASSPPQSDTQYF	TRBV11-3	many	TRBJ2-3	-
TGTGCCAGCAGCTTAGGCGCGGTCGGAGCCTACGAGCAGTACTTC	CASSLGAVGAYEQYF	TRBV11-3	-	TRBJ2-7	-
TGCGCCAGCAGCCAAGACAAGCGATCTGTTGGGGCGAACTATGGCTACACCTTC	CASSQDKRSVGANYGYTF	TRBV4-1	many	TRBJ1-2	-